This TCR beta chain derives from a study of cytomegalovirus exposure and HLA in healthy donors. Study details: A previous analysis identified 95 million to 140 million unique TCR beta sequences derived from about 180 million T cells. Points from the study as a whole: Cytomegalovirus status was reportedly diagnosed by the classifier with high sensitivity and specificity.

Amplification used 60 Vbeta primers and 13 Jbeta primers. Profiled with immunoSEQ multiplex PCR; TCRdb holds only in-frame clones, not every one. The data show 160,000 or so clones, with roughly 85% seen just once and 8% to 10% held by the top ten. Trimming shortened V by 0 bases and J by 5 bases, and 8 bases separated the two germline ends. The CDR3 loop spans 13 amino acids. CDR1 is SGDLS and CDR2 is YYNGEE in the germline V gene. This clone was seen a handful of times. Its antigen is not identified. Sequenced sample: PBMCs. The V call is TRBV9, the J call TRBJ1-1; D remains ambiguous. This TCR came from a male donor in good health and CMV-seropositive. This chain's CDR3 is CASSVAGDTEAFF. In nucleotides, the CDR3 is TGTGCCAGCAGCGTAGCCGGGGATACTGAAGCTTTCTTT.